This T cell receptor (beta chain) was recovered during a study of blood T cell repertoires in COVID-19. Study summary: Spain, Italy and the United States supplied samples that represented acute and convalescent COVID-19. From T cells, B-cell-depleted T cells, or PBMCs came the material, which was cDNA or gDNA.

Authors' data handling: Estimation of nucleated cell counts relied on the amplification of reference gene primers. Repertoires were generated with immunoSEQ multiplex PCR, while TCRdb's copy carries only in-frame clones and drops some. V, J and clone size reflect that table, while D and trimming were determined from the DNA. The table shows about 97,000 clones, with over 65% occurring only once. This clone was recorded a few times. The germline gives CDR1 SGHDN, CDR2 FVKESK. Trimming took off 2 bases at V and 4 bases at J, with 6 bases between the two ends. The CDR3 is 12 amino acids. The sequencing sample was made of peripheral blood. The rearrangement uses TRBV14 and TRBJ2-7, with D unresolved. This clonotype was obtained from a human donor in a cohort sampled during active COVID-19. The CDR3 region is CASSQLGYEQYF. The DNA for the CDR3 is TGTGCCAGCAGCCAACTAGGATACGAGCAGTACTTC.